This TCR beta chain was documented in a study of tumor-infiltrating lymphocytes in primary liver carcinoma. In the study overall: Stage T1-T3 N0M0 and a size of about 4.2 to 11 cm characterized the tumors.

TCR beta cDNA came from approximately 540 ng total RNA, primed with a constant-region primer. Libraries for TCR beta were built through three nested multiplex PCR rounds, which together made up a slightly modified ARM-PCR procedure. Primers for the first two PCR rounds were TRBV1-TRBV30 forward primers and a C-beta reverse primer (around 10 cycles per round). One entry per CDR3 protein, called by TCRdb with MiXCR from the multiplex PCR reads. This sample has a few hundred thousand distinct CDR3 sequences; 50% to 75% occur once, and the top ten carry approximately 15%. V lost 1 base to trimming and J lost 7 bases; unmatched junction nucleotides: 4. The CDR3 contains 15 residues. Germline loops: CDR1 LGHNA, CDR2 YNFKEQ. Study observations and caveats: No comparison of CD4+ and CD8+ repertoires was made, since the samples were bulk unsorted.

This clonotype has only a few counts. Its target is not known. Germline DNA was also extracted, and blood RNA was taken from unsorted whole blood. V gene TRBV4-2 combines with J gene TRBJ1-4, with 9 positions matching TRBD1. The sequenced sample consisted of peripheral blood. This TCR was sampled from a woman aged 25 to 39 with primary liver carcinoma and hepatitis B virus infection. The chain's CDR3 is CASSQAGTGTEKLFF. Written as DNA, the CDR3 is TGTGCCAGCAGCCAAGCGGGGACAGGGACTGAAAAACTGTTTTTT.